This entry is about one TCR beta chain. This specimen comes from a study of blood T cell repertoires in COVID-19. Study-wide context: There were acute and convalescent COVID-19 samples, and they came from the United States, Italy and Spain.

Some clones are missing from TCRdb's copy, which holds only in-frame ones; the method was immunoSEQ multiplex PCR. The top ten clones hold roughly 8.2% of a sample with about 45,000 clones, 75% to 85% of them seen once. The clonotype was recovered from a man older than 75 in a cohort sampled during active COVID-19. Input material: peripheral blood.

The CDR3 reads CASSPRGNIQYF. Written as DNA, the CDR3 is TGTGCCAGCAGCCCTCGGGGAAACATTCAGTACTTC. The V and J genes are TRBV12-3 or TRBV12-4 and TRBJ2-4, with a possible D match to TRBD2 (5 bases). V was cut by 6 bases and J by 6 bases, with 9 bases left in between. The CDR3 runs 12 residues.